This T cell receptor (beta chain) was documented in a study of CD8+ T cells in alopecia areata. This CDR3 has 16 residues. Germline CDR1 reads MGHRA; CDR2 reads YSYEKL. Deletions cut 4 bases from V and 6 bases from J, with 19 bases between. As the sequencing template, cDNA was produced by extracting RNA and reverse transcribing it. Measured with immunoSEQ multiplex PCR; TCRdb has only the in-frame clones, and not every one. The table has about 190,000 clones, around 60% seen once. As for treatment: oral pan-JAK inhibitor, 5-10 mg twice daily. Collected material from alopecia areata patients comprised lesional scalp punch biopsies and peripheral blood. T lymphocytes (CD4+ and CD8+) were sorted from PBMCs.

The chain recombines TRBV4-1 with TRBJ2-1; possible D gene TRBD2, 5 bases. The clonotype was recovered from a human donor with alopecia areata. Sequencing was performed on CD4+ T cells sorted from blood, taken between weeks 47 and 50, from a patient treated with tofacitinib. CDR3: CASSPHLGGLTNEQFF. CDR3 coding DNA: TGCGCCAGCAGCCCACACCTCGGCGGGCTGACCAATGAGCAGTTCTTC.